Each of the 22 T cell receptor beta chains below was sequenced from the same sample in a study of identical twins. TCRdb analysed the 5' RACE reads with MiXCR anew, one entry per CDR3 protein. The sample lists 1,800,000 or so distinct CDR3 sequences; around 33% were seen once. The sample comprised cord blood. The receptor set was obtained from a newborn girl in good health.

V usage is TRBV28 and J usage is TRBJ1-2, with 7 bases aligning to TRBD1. This CDR3 comprises 18 residues. The V segment lost 3 bases and the J segment 8 bases; nucleotides outside the gene matches: 21. In germline, CDR1 is MDHEN, CDR2 SYDVKM. The CDR3 reads CASSLAGGWKGRGSGYTF. In nucleotides, the CDR3 is TGTGCCAGCAGTTTGGCAGGGGGTTGGAAGGGGCGAGGGTCGGGCTACACCTTC.

V gene TRBV7-2 combines with J gene TRBJ2-7; 7 bases match TRBD2. V dropped 1 base and J dropped 0; count of bases not matched to a gene: 6. The CDR3 loop spans 16 amino acids. CDR1 and CDR2 from the germline V gene are SGHTA and FQGNSA. CDR3: CASSLGLAVNSYEQYF. CDR3 sequence (DNA): TGTGCCAGCAGCTTAGGCCTAGCGGTAAACTCCTACGAGCAGTACTTC. The variable domain in full, completed from reference TRBV7-2 and TRBJ2-7, reads GAGVSQSPSNKVTEKGKDVELRCDPISGHTALYWYRQSLGQGLEFLIYFQGNSAPDKSGLPSDRFSAERTGGSVSTLTIQRTQQEDSAVYLCASSLGLAVNSYEQYFGPGTRLTVT.

A note on this clonotype: Germline is not matched at one junction end, which may reflect a read error. The chain is built from TRBV6-5 and TRBJ1-4; 9 bases align to TRBD1. This CDR3 spans 15 amino acids. Per germline, CDR1 MNHEY and CDR2 SVGAGI. The CDR3 nucleotides read TGTGCCAGCAGTTCTCTTACAGGGGGCAGCGAAAAACCGTTTTTT. Translation gives CASSSLTGGSEKPFF.

The J gene is TRBJ1-2, the V gene TRBV6-2 or TRBV6-3; 9 bases map to TRBD1. Germline CDR1 MNHEY, CDR2 SVGEGT. The junction had 6 bases not matched to a gene; V was cut back by 6 bases and J by 4 bases. This CDR3 contains 14 residues. CDR3 loop: CASSWDRDGYGYTF. Here the CDR3 DNA reads TGTGCCAGCAGCTGGGACAGGGACGGCTATGGCTACACCTTC.

V is TRBV20-1 and J is TRBJ2-1, with TRBD2 matching 11 bases. J was trimmed by 9 bases and V by 3 bases; bases with no gene match: 10. The CDR3 spans 15 residues. Germline loops: CDR1 DFQATT, CDR2 SNEGSKA (reference sequence). The CDR3 loop is CSARDPASGGIEQFF. DNA of the CDR3: TGCAGTGCTAGGGATCCTGCTAGCGGGGGGATTGAGCAGTTCTTC.

About this clonotype itself: A read error may account for a junction end that differs from germline. The chain links TRBV4-2 to TRBJ2-3; D is possibly TRBD2 (6 bases). From germline, CDR1 is LGHNA and CDR2 YNFKEQ. The CDR3 covers 11 residues. In nucleotides, the CDR3 is TGTGCCAGCGGTCCGGGAGATACGCGGTATTTT. Encoded protein: CASGPGDTRYF.

This clonotype was counted between two and nine times. This sequence joins TRBV6-6 and TRBJ1-4; 9 nucleotides align to TRBD1. The CDR3 is made up of 16 amino acids. CDR1 and CDR2 (germline): MNHNY, SVGAGI (reference sequence). Unmatched junction bases numbered 9, after V lost 2 bases and J lost 8 bases. CDR3 region: CASSYLQGAAYEKLFF. CDR3 sequence (DNA): TGTGCCAGCAGTTACCTACAGGGGGCTGCGTACGAAAAACTGTTTTTT.

The chain recombines TRBV18 with TRBJ2-5; D is ambiguous. CDR1 KGHSH and CDR2 LQKENI come from the germline V gene. This CDR3 region has 14 residues. Trimming pared 1 base from V and 3 bases from J, leaving 9 bases between. The CDR3 DNA is TGTGCCAGCTCACCACTTAGGGTTAAAGAGACCCAGTACTTC. Translating it yields CASSPLRVKETQYF.

This clonotype was counted ten times or more. The chain is built from TRBV24-1 and TRBJ2-7, with D possibly matching TRBD1 (5 bases). Looked up from germline, CDR1 is KGHDR and CDR2 is SFDVKD. V was clipped by 4 bases and J by 0 bases, with 6 bases between them. The CDR3 has 13 amino acids. The CDR3 region is CATSERGSYEQYF. Written as DNA, the CDR3 is TGTGCCACCAGTGAAAGGGGCTCCTACGAGCAGTACTTC.

This clonotype was seen many times. The chain joins TRBV12-3 or TRBV12-4 to TRBJ2-5; D remains ambiguous. The J call may be mistaken, given a closer DNA end match to TRBJ2-7. The CDR3 spans 11 residues. The CDR3 DNA is TGTGCCAGCAGTCCCGCTGGCGAGCAGTACTTC. Translation: CASSPAGEQYF.

This clonotype was seen only once. J is TRBJ2-5 and V is TRBV12-3 or TRBV12-4; 11 bases are a match to TRBD2. V shed 7 bases and J 4 bases; nucleotides not matched to a gene: 11. This CDR3 is 16 amino acids long. The CDR3 region is CASKPTSGSVGETQYF. DNA for the CDR3: TGTGCCAGCAAACCCACTAGCGGGAGTGTCGGAGAGACCCAGTACTTC.

The chain has TRBV25-1 and TRBJ2-1; 11 nucleotides agree with TRBD2. The CDR3 loop spans 14 amino acids. V shed 10 bases, J shed 7 bases, and the junction held 9 bases outside the gene matches. Germline V lookup: CDR1 MGHDK, CDR2 SYGVNS. The CDR3 protein is CATVLAGARNEQFF. The CDR3 nucleotides are TGTGCCACCGTACTAGCGGGAGCCAGAAATGAGCAGTTCTTC. The full variable domain, in which reference TRBV25-1 and TRBJ2-1 provide the parts outside the CDR3, is EADIYQTPRYLVIGTGKKITLECSQTMGHDKMYWYQQDPGMELHLIHYSYGVNSTEKGDLSSESTVSRIRTEHFPLTLESARPSHTSQYLCATVLAGARNEQFFGPGTRLTVL.

On this clonotype itself: A junction end diverges from the germline sequence, so it may reflect a read error. The rearrangement uses TRBV28 and TRBJ2-5, with TRBD2 matching over 7 bases. Germline CDR1 and CDR2: MDHEN and SYDVKM. This CDR3 comprises 14 residues. The CDR3 spells CAGSLLATQETQYF. As DNA, the CDR3 is TGTGCCGGCAGTTTACTAGCGACCCAAGAGACCCAGTACTTC.

This clonotype came up a few times. The genes are TRBV6-2 or TRBV6-3 and TRBJ2-7, with 10 bases fitting TRBD2. Unmatched junction bases numbered 9, after V lost 2 bases and J lost 2 bases. This CDR3 is built from 17 residues. Germline loops: CDR1 MNHEY, CDR2 SVGEGT. The CDR3 sequence is CASSYLLAGGTTYEQYF. The CDR3 DNA sequence: TGTGCCAGCAGTTACCTTTTAGCGGGGGGCACCACCTACGAGCAGTACTTC.

Of note for this clonotype: A read error is possible here, since a much larger clone lies one base away. V usage is TRBV5-1 and J usage is TRBJ2-5; no definite D call. Trimming removed 0 bases at V and 11 bases at J, with 8 bases between. The length of the CDR3 is 11 residues. Germline loops: CDR1 SGHRS, CDR2 YFSETQ. For the CDR3, the DNA is TGCGCCAGCAGCTTGGAGGCCCAGCAGTACTTC. Translated, it gives CASSLEAQQYF.

This clonotype has more than one count but fewer than ten. The rearrangement joins TRBV20-1 to TRBJ2-3; 7 bases match TRBD2. The CDR3 totals 13 residues. From germline, CDR1 is DFQATT and CDR2 SNEGSKA (reference sequence). The V gene end was trimmed by 2 bases and the J gene end by 6 bases; junction bases not matched to a gene: 5. CDR3 loop: CSARSLREDTQYF. The DNA of the CDR3 is TGCAGTGCTAGATCGCTGCGGGAGGATACGCAGTATTTT.

This sequence joins TRBV4-1 and TRBJ2-1; D is undetermined. The tail of the sequence fits TRBJ2-7 better, so the J call may be wrong. Per the germline V gene, CDR1 is MGHRA and CDR2 is YSYEKL. This CDR3 region has 13 residues. The CDR3 loop reads CASGKFSYNEQYF. The CDR3 nucleotides read TGCGCCAGCGGTAAGTTCTCCTACAATGAGCAGTACTTC.

The table lists this clonotype with a few counts. The rearrangement joins TRBV29-1 to TRBJ1-1; 7 bases agree with TRBD1. The V gene's germline CDR1 is SQVTM and CDR2 ANQGSEA. The CDR3 has 15 residues. Trimming removed 6 bases from V and 3 bases from J; junction bases left unmatched: 13. CDR3: CSVLQGGPGDTEAFF. In DNA, the CDR3 is TGCAGCGTCCTCCAGGGGGGGCCCGGAGACACTGAAGCTTTCTTT. Full variable domain (outside the CDR3, taken from reference TRBV29-1 and TRBJ1-1): SAVISQKPSRDICQRGTSLTIQCQVDSQVTMMFWYRQQPGQSLTLIATANQGSEATYESGFVIDKFPISRPNLTFSTLTVSNMSPEDSSIYLCSVLQGGPGDTEAFFGQGTRLTVV.

This clonotype was observed many times. The chain combines TRBV29-1 with TRBJ2-1, with D perhaps matching TRBD1 or TRBD2 (7 bases each). CDR1 is SQVTM and CDR2 is ANQGSEA in the germline V gene. Trimming pared 6 bases from V and 4 bases from J, leaving 16 bases between. There are 14 residues in the CDR3. The CDR3 is CSVSRGGEYNEQFF. The DNA of the CDR3 is TGCAGCGTCTCCAGGGGGGGTGAATACAATGAGCAGTTCTTC.

The gene calls are TRBV7-2 and TRBJ2-5; 12 nucleotides agree with TRBD2. This CDR3 comprises 16 residues. Per germline, CDR1 SGHTA and CDR2 FQGNSA. The trim removed 0 bases at V and 5 bases at J, leaving 4 bases unmatched. The CDR3, as DNA: TGTGCCAGCAGCTTAGCTCGACTAGCGGGAGCGGAGACCCAGTACTTC. Its translation is CASSLARLAGAETQYF.

There are many counts of this clonotype. The V gene is TRBV29-1, the J gene TRBJ2-7, with 8 bases matching TRBD1. Germline CDR1 is SQVTM and CDR2 is ANQGSEA. The CDR3 totals 13 residues. Trimming removed 2 bases from V and 7 bases from J; junction bases left unmatched: 7. The CDR3 sequence: CSVELDRVGEQYF. The CDR3 DNA reads as TGCAGCGTTGAACTGGACAGGGTAGGGGAGCAGTACTTC.

The chain couples TRBV4-2 to TRBJ1-5; possible D gene TRBD1, 5 bases. The germline gives CDR1 LGHNA, CDR2 YNFKEQ. Trimming cost V 6 bases and J 0 bases, with 12 bases left between them. The CDR3 is 15 amino acids. The CDR3 nucleotides read TGTGCCAGCAGGGAGACAGTCTCTAGCAATCAGCCCCAGCATTTT. Translation gives CASRETVSSNQPQHF.